A single sample is the source of the 9 T cell receptor beta chains below, sequenced in a study of shared clonotypes between healthy human individuals. The method was immunoSEQ multiplex PCR; TCRdb's version includes in-frame clones alone and lacks a portion of them. The table shows 2 million to 2.5 million clones, with about 94% occurring only once. Input material: naive CD4+ T cells sorted from blood. Subset given: CD45RA+ positively selected. These receptors were taken from a man aged 18 to 30 in good health.

The rearrangement uses TRBV12-5 and TRBJ1-2; perhaps TRBD1 as D (5 bases). Trimming left V 4 bases short and J 6 bases short, with 18 bases between. Germline V gene lookup returns CDR1 LGHNT and CDR2 FRNRAP. The CDR3 totals 15 residues. The CDR3 sequence: CASGSGSPGRDGYTF. CDR3 nucleotide sequence: TGTGCTAGTGGTTCGGGATCGCCGGGACGGGATGGCTACACCTTC.

This clone is a singleton in its sample. J is TRBJ1-2 and V is TRBV27; the D gene is possibly TRBD1 (6 bases). Per the germline V gene, CDR1 is MNHEY and CDR2 is SMNVEV (reference sequence). The CDR3 runs 14 residues. The ends were cut back, 8 bases at V and 5 bases at J, with 18 bases in the middle. This chain's CDR3 is CASVPRGGLYGYTF. CDR3 DNA: TGTGCCAGCGTACCCAGGGGAGGGCTTTATGGCTACACCTTC.

The rearrangement joins TRBV7-2 to TRBJ2-1, with 10 bases identical to TRBD2. Germline V gene lookup returns CDR1 SGHTA and CDR2 FQGNSA. The CDR3 extends over 13 amino acids. Germline trimming cut 5 bases from V and 12 bases from J; bases unmatched to any gene: 7. This CDR3 reads CASSREGLAAQFF. The CDR3, as DNA: TGTGCCAGCAGCAGAGAAGGACTAGCGGCGCAGTTCTTC.

This clone appeared a single time. V gene TRBV28 combines with J gene TRBJ2-1, with D perhaps TRBD2 (7 bases). V lost 8 bases to trimming and J lost 6 bases, with 14 bases between them. CDR1 and CDR2 from the germline V gene are MDHEN and SYDVKM. The CDR3 is 13 amino acids. The CDR3 loop reads CASGSGTPNEQFF. CDR3 coding DNA: TGTGCCAGCGGAAGCGGGACACCCAATGAGCAGTTCTTC.

The chain links TRBV7-9 to TRBJ2-7, with D unclear. The CDR3 totals 12 residues. Germline V lookup: CDR1 SEHNR, CDR2 FQNEAQ (reference sequence). Trimming removed 2 bases from V and 6 bases from J, with 8 bases in between. The CDR3 is CASSLYPSEQYF. CDR3 sequence (DNA): TGTGCCAGCAGCTTATACCCTTCCGAGCAGTACTTC.

This rearrangement joins TRBV6-5 to TRBJ1-2, with D unclear. CDR3 size: 11 residues. The germline gives CDR1 MNHEY, CDR2 SVGAGI. The V end lost 4 bases, the J end lost 7 bases, and 7 bases lay between the germline ends. CDR3 amino acids: CASSWGFGYTF. DNA for the CDR3: TGTGCCAGCAGTTGGGGTTTTGGCTACACCTTC.

The rearrangement joins TRBV4-1 to TRBJ1-3, with D hard to call. Deletions cut 4 bases from V and 4 bases from J, with 14 bases between. The CDR3 sequence is 15 residues long. Per the germline V gene, CDR1 is MGHRA and CDR2 is YSYEKL. CDR3 residues: CASSPPADKGNTIYF. CDR3 DNA: TGCGCCAGCAGCCCCCCTGCTGACAAAGGAAACACCATATATTTT.

The V and J genes are TRBV28 and TRBJ2-7, with 7 nucleotides matching TRBD2. Germline-derived CDR1 and CDR2 are MDHEN and SYDVKM. V shed 7 bases, J shed 6 bases, and the junction held 9 bases outside the gene matches. CDR3 length: 13 residues. Here the CDR3 reads CASILGGAGEQYF. The DNA of the CDR3 is TGTGCCAGCATCTTGGGAGGGGCTGGCGAGCAGTACTTC.

This chain connects TRBV30 to TRBJ2-7, with TRBD2 as a possible D gene (6 bases). The CDR3 is 12 amino acids. Germline loops: CDR1 GTSNPN, CDR2 SVGIG (reference sequence). V gave up 5 bases and J gave up 3 bases, with 11 bases separating them. CDR3 nucleotide sequence: TGTGCCTGGCGGGACTCTTTCTACGAGCAGTACTTC. Its protein product is CAWRDSFYEQYF.